A selection of T cell receptor beta chains follows, all from one sample in a study of CD8+ T cells in alopecia areata. Profiled with immunoSEQ multiplex PCR; TCRdb holds only in-frame clones, not every one. The table includes more than 150,000 clones, about 51% detected once. The sequencing used CD8+ T cells sorted from blood, collected around week 54, from a patient treated with tofacitinib. Every receptor here comes from a human donor with alopecia areata. Both conserved end residues are part of each CDR3. The order of the fields is clone size, J gene, D gene, V gene, CDR3 DNA, CDR3 protein. D genes are given only for firm matches. Expanded clones get a size class; other rows say once, few or many, or leave the size out.

few	TRBJ2-5	-	TRBV19	TGTGCCAGTAGCCGTGCAGGGGGGTCCGAGACCCAGTACTTC	CASSRAGGSETQYF
many	TRBJ2-3	TRBD2	TRBV7-2	TGTGCCAGCAGCTTAGGACTAGCTCCAGATACGCAGTATTTT	CASSLGLAPDTQYF
-	TRBJ2-1	-	TRBV19	TGTGCCAGTAGTGCGTTGCGGGGTATCGGTAATGAGCAGTTCTTC	CASSALRGIGNEQFF
once	TRBJ2-7	TRBD1	TRBV13	TGTGCCAGCAGCTTAGAAGGGGGCGGCTACGAGCAGTACTTC	CASSLEGGGYEQYF
medium-sized	TRBJ2-1	-	TRBV6-4	TGTGCCAGCAGTGACTCAGAGGGGGGCGATGAGCAGTTCTTC	CASSDSEGGDEQFF
-	TRBJ2-5	-	TRBV10-3	TGTGCCATCAGTGAGGAAGGCGAGACCCAGTACTTC	CAISEEGETQYF
few	TRBJ2-3	-	TRBV11-1	TGTGCCAGCAGCTCCCCGCCAGGCCAAACGCAGTATTTT	CASSSPPGQTQYF
few	TRBJ2-1	-	TRBV30	TGTGCCTACGACGGTAGCAAGCTTGAGCAGTTCTTC	CAYDGSKLEQFF
-	TRBJ2-7	TRBD2	TRBV27	TGTGCCAGCAGTTTTGTCGGGACTAGCGAGCAGTACTTC	CASSFVGTSEQYF
-	TRBJ2-2	-	TRBV15	TGTGCCACCAGCTTCCGTTTGGGGGCAGGCGGGGAGCTGTTTTTT	CATSFRLGAGGELFF
-	TRBJ2-7	TRBD1	TRBV27	TGTGCCAGCAGTGAGTACGGGACAGGCTACGAGCAGTACTTC	CASSEYGTGYEQYF
-	TRBJ2-3	TRBD2	TRBV7-8	TGTGCCAGCAGCGCCGGACTAGCGGGGAGTAACACAGATACGCAGTATTTT	CASSAGLAGSNTDTQYF
-	TRBJ2-3	-	TRBV4-2	TGTGCCAGCAGCCAAGAACTAGGTTTT	CASSQELGF
-	TRBJ2-3	-	TRBV6-5	TGTGCCAGCAGTTACCCCGAATCAGATACGCAGTATTTT	CASSYPESDTQYF
-	TRBJ1-1	TRBD1	TRBV5-1	TGCGCCAGCAGCGGAGGGGGCGTCACTGAAGCTTTCTTT	CASSGGGVTEAFF
few	TRBJ2-5	-	TRBV30	TGTGCCTGGAGTGTAAGGGGACAGACCCAGTACTTC	CAWSVRGQTQYF
-	TRBJ2-1	TRBD1	TRBV7-3	TGTGCCAGCAGCTTAGGGGACAGGGCCTACAATGAGCAGTTCTTC	CASSLGDRAYNEQFF
-	TRBJ2-7	-	TRBV19	TGTGCCAGTAGTATAGCACGGGACAACTACGAGCAGTACTTC	CASSIARDNYEQYF
few	TRBJ2-5	-	TRBV15	TGTGCCACCAGCAGAGACACGGCGGAGACCCAGTACTTC	CATSRDTAETQYF
once	TRBJ1-6	TRBD1	TRBV4-3	TGCGCCAGCAGCCAACAAGGGACAGATAATTCACCCCTCCACTTT	CASSQQGTDNSPLHF
-	TRBJ2-4	-	TRBV25-1	TGTGCCAGCAGCGATGACAGTTCGGCCAAAAACATTCAGTACTTC	CASSDDSSAKNIQYF
-	TRBJ2-7	-	TRBV5-1	TGCGCCAGCAGCTTGAAGGACGGGGGAAACTCCTACGAGCAGTACTTC	CASSLKDGGNSYEQYF
few	TRBJ2-1	-	TRBV5-1	TGCGCCAGCAGCCGGGCGGCAGGGAATGAGCAGTTCTTC	CASSRAAGNEQFF